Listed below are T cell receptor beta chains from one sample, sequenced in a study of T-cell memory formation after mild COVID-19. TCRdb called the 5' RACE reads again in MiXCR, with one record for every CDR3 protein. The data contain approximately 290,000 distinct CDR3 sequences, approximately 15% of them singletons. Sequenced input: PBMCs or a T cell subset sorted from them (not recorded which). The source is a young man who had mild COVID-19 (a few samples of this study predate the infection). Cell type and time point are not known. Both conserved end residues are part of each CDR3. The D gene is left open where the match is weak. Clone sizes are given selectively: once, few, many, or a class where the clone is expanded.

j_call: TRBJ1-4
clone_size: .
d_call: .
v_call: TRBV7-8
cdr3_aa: CASSVSGLANEKLFF
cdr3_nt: TGTGCCAGCAGCGTAAGTGGACTGGCTAATGAAAAACTGTTTTTT

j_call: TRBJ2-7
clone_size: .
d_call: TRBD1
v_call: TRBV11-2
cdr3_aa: CASSAGTGPYEQYF
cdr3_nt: TGTGCCAGCAGCGCCGGGACAGGGCCCTACGAGCAGTACTTC

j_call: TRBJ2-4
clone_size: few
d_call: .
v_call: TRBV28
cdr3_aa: CASSEGPLAKNIQYF
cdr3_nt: TGTGCCAGCAGTGAGGGTCCCCTAGCCAAAAACATTCAGTACTTC

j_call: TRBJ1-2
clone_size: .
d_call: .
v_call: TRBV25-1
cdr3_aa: CASSESGYNYGYTF
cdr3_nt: TGTGCCAGCAGTGAATCAGGATATAACTATGGCTACACCTTC

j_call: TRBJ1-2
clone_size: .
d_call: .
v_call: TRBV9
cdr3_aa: CASSVTGGSPYGYTF
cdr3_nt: TGTGCCAGCAGCGTGACGGGAGGGAGTCCCTATGGCTACACCTTC

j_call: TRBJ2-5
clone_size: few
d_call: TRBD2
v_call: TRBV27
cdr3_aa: CASRRLAGEETQYF
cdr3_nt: TGTGCCAGCAGAAGACTAGCGGGGGAAGAGACCCAGTACTTC

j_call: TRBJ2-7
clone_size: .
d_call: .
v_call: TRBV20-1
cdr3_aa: CSASQAGTSVYEQYF
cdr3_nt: TGCAGTGCTAGTCAGGCGGGGACCTCTGTTTACGAGCAGTACTTC

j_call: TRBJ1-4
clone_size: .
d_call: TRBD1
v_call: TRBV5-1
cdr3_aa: CASRMTGTDEKLFF
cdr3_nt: TGCGCCAGCAGAATGACAGGGACGGATGAAAAACTGTTTTTT

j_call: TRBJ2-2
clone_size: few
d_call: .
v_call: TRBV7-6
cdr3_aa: CASSLEGSSGELFF
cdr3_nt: TGTGCCAGCAGCTTAGAAGGTTCTAGCGGGGAGCTGTTTTTT

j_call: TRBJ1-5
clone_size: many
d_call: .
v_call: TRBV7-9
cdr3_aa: CASSPGRGVNNQPQHF
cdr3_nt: TGTGCCAGCAGCCCCGGGAGGGGGGTCAACAATCAGCCCCAGCATTTT

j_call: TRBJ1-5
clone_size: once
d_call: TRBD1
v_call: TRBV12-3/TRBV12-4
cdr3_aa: CASQDRARQPQHF
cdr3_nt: TGTGCCAGCCAGGACAGGGCGAGGCAGCCCCAGCATTTT

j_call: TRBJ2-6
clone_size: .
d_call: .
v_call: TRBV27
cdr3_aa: CASSPLRTVSSGANVLTF
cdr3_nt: TGTGCCAGCAGCCCTCTTCGGACAGTAAGCTCTGGGGCCAACGTCCTGACTTTC

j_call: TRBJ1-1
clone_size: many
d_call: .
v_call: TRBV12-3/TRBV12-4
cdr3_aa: CASSLGEGSNTEAFF
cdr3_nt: TGTGCCAGCAGTTTAGGGGAGGGCTCGAACACTGAAGCTTTCTTT

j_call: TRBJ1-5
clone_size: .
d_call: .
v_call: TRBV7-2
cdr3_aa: CASSLEAIPNQPQHF
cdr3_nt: TGTGCCAGCAGCTTAGAGGCCATACCCAATCAGCCCCAGCATTTT

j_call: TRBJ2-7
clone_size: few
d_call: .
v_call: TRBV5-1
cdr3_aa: CASSQTQGEQYF
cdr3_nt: TGCGCCAGCAGCCAAACACAGGGCGAGCAGTACTTC

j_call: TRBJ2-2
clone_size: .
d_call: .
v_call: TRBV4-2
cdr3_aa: CASSARQGRTGELFF
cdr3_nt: TGTGCCAGCAGCGCCCGCCAGGGGCGCACCGGGGAGCTGTTTTTT

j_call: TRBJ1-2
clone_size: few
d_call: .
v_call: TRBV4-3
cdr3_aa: CASSPEPRNYGYTF
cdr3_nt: TGCGCCAGCAGCCCCGAGCCCCGGAACTATGGCTACACCTTC

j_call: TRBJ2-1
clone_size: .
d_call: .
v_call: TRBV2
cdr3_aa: CASSWGTEAYNEQFF
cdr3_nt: TGTGCCAGCAGTTGGGGAACAGAGGCCTACAATGAGCAGTTCTTC

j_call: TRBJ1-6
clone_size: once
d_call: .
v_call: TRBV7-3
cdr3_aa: CASSLNGGAGREPLHF
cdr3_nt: TGTGCCAGCAGCTTAAACGGGGGGGCAGGTCGCGAACCCCTCCACTTT

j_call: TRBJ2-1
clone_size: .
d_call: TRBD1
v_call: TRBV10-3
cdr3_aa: CAISGPGQSYNEQFF
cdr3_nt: TGTGCCATCAGTGGGCCGGGACAGTCCTACAATGAGCAGTTCTTC

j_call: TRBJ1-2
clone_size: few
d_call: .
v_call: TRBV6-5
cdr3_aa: CASSYSTASPYGYTF
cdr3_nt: TGTGCCAGCAGTTACTCTACTGCCAGCCCCTATGGCTACACCTTC

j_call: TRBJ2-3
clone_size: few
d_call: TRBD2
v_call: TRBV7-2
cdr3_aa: CASSTLAGSDTQYF
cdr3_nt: TGTGCCAGCAGCACGCTAGCGGGGTCAGATACGCAGTATTTT

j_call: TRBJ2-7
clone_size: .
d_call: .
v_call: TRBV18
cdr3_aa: CASSPNQGLDEQYF
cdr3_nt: TGTGCCAGCTCACCGAATCAGGGGTTGGATGAGCAGTACTTC

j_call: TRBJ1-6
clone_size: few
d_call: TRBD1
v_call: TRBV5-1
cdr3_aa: CASSVQGPNSPLHF
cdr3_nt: TGCGCCAGCAGCGTACAGGGGCCAAATTCACCCCTCCACTTT

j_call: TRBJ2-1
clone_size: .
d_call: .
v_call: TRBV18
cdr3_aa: CASSPRAGADEQFF
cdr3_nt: TGTGCCAGCTCACCACGGGCAGGGGCGGATGAGCAGTTCTTC

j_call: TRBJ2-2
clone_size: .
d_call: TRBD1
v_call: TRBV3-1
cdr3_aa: CASRRQGNTGELFF
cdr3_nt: TGTGCCAGCAGGCGACAGGGTAATACCGGGGAGCTGTTTTTT

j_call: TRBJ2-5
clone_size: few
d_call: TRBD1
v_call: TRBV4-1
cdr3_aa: CASSPPWTGQETQYF
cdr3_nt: TGCGCCAGCAGCCCACCGTGGACAGGGCAAGAGACCCAGTACTTC

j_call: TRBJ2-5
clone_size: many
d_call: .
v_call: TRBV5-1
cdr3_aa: CASSLGPPKETQYF
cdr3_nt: TGCGCCAGCAGCTTGGGACCCCCCAAAGAGACCCAGTACTTC

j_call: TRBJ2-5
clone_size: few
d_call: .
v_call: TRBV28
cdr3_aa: CALGRRQETQYF
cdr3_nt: TGTGCCCTCGGACGGCGTCAAGAGACCCAGTACTTC

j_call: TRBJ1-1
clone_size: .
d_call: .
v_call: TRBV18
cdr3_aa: CASSPPSGGMNTEAFF
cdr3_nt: TGTGCCAGCTCACCACCGTCCGGGGGCATGAACACTGAAGCTTTCTTT

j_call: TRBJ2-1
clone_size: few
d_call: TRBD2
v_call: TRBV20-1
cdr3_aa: CSGREGSDVLEQFF
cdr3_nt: TGCAGTGGCAGGGAGGGGAGTGATGTGCTTGAGCAGTTCTTC

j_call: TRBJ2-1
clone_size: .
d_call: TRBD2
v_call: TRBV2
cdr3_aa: CASSSGGGNYNEQFF
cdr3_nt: TGTGCCAGCAGTTCGGGAGGGGGGAACTACAATGAGCAGTTCTTC

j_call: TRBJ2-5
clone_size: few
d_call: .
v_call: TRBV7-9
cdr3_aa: CASSVLMGNQETQYF
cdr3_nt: TGTGCCAGCAGCGTTCTCATGGGGAACCAAGAGACCCAGTACTTC

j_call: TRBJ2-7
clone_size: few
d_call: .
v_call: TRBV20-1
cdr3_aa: CSAVDGDYEQYF
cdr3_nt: TGCAGTGCGGTTGACGGAGACTACGAGCAGTACTTC

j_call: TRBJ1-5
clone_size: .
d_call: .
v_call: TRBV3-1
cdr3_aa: CASSQEPTVNQPQHF
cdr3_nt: TGTGCCAGCAGCCAAGAGCCGACAGTAAATCAGCCCCAGCATTTT

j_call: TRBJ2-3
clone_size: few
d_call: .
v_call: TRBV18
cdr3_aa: CASSDGSDTQYF
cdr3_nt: TGTGCCAGTTCGGACGGTTCAGATACGCAGTATTTT

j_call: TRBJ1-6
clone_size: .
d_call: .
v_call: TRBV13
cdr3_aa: CASSVSRRSLGNSPLHF
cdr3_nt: TGTGCCAGCAGCGTCAGTAGGCGAAGTCTAGGGAATTCACCCCTCCACTTT

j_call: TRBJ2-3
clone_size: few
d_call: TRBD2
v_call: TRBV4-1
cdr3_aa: CASSLASGASTDTQYF
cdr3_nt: TGCGCCAGCAGCCTCGCTAGCGGAGCTAGCACAGATACGCAGTATTTT

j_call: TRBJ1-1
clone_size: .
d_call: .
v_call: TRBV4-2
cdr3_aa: CASSQDKGGTEAFF
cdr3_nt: TGTGCCAGCAGCCAAGATAAGGGGGGCACTGAAGCTTTCTTT

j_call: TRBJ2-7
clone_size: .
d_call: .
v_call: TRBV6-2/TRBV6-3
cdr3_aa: CASRTTGFTYEQYF
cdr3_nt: TGTGCCAGCAGGACAACAGGGTTCACCTACGAGCAGTACTTC

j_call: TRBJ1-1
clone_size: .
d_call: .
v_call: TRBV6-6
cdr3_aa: CASSKGTANTEAFF
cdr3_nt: TGTGCCAGCAGCAAGGGGACGGCTAACACTGAAGCTTTCTTT

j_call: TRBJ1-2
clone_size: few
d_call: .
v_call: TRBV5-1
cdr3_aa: CASTQAPNYGYTF
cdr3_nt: TGCGCCAGCACACAGGCGCCTAACTATGGCTACACCTTC

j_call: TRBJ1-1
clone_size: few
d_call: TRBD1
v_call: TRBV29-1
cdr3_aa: CSVEFRDRGRETEAFF
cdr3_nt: TGCAGCGTTGAGTTCCGGGACAGGGGGCGTGAGACTGAAGCTTTCTTT

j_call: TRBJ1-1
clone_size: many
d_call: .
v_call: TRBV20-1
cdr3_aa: CSARFRGLRAEAFF
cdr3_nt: TGCAGTGCTAGATTTCGGGGGCTGAGGGCTGAAGCTTTCTTT

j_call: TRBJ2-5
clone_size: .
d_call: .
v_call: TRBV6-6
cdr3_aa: CASRRTLGRQETQYF
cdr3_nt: TGTGCCAGCAGACGGACACTGGGAAGACAAGAGACCCAGTACTTC

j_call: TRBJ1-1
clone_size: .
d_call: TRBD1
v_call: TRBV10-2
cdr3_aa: CASTLDRATEAFF
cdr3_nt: TGCGCCAGCACACTCGACAGGGCCACTGAAGCTTTCTTT

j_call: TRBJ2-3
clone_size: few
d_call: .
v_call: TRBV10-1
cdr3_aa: CASSEMPTDTQYF
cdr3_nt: TGCGCCAGCAGTGAGATGCCAACAGATACGCAGTATTTT

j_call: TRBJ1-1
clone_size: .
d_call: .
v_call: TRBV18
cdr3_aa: CASSPGRGQGTEAFF
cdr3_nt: TGTGCCAGCTCACCGGGGAGGGGCCAGGGCACTGAAGCTTTCTTT